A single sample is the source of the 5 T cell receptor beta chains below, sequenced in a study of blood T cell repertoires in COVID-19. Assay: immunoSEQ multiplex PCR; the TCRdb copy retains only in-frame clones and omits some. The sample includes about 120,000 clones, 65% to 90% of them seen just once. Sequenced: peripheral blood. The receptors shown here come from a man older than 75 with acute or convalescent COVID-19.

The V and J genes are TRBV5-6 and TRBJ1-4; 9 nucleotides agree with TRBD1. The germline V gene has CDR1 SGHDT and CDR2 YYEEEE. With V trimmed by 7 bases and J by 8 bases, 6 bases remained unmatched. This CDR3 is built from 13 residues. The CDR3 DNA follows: TGTGCCAGCGGGGGACAGGGAGGCGAAAAACTGTTTTTT. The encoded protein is CASGGQGGEKLFF.

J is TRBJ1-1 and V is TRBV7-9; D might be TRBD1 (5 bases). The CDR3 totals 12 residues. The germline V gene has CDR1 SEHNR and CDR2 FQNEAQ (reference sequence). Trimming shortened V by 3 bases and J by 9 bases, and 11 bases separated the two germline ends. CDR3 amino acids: CASSFPGGKAFF. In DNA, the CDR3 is TGTGCCAGCAGCTTCCCCGGGGGGAAAGCTTTCTTT.

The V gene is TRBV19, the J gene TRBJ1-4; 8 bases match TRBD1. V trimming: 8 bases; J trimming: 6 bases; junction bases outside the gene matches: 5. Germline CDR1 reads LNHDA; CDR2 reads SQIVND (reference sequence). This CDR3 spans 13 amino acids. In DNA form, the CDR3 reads TGTGCCAGTCAGGACAGGGAGGATGAAAAACTGTTTTTT. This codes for CASQDREDEKLFF.

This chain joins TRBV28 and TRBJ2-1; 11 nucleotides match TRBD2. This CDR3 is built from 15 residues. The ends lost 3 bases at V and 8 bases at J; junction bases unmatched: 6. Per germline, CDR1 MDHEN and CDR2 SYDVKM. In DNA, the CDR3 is TGTGCCAGCAGTTTCTCTAGCGGGAGGAGGGATGAGCAGTTCTTC. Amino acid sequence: CASSFSSGRRDEQFF.

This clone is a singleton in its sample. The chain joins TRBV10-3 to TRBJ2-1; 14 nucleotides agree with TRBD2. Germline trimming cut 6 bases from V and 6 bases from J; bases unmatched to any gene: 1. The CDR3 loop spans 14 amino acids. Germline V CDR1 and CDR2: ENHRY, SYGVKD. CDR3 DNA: TGTGCCATCAGAGGGACTAGCGGGAGCAATGAGCAGTTCTTC. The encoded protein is CAIRGTSGSNEQFF.